A single T cell receptor beta chain is shown here with its context. The record originates from a study of blood T cell repertoires in COVID-19. TCRdb's copy holds only in-frame clones and misses some; the assay was immunoSEQ multiplex PCR. The sample holds about 100,000 clones; about 89% are singletons and the top ten take 17%. The J segment lost 5 bases and the V segment lost 4 bases, leaving 8 bases of the junction unmatched. This CDR3 has 14 residues. Germline V CDR1 and CDR2: SGHDT, YYEEEE. The receptor was derived from a man between 50 and 59 years old with acute or convalescent COVID-19. The rearrangement links TRBV5-6 to TRBJ1-2; 7 nucleotides match TRBD1. Material for sequencing was peripheral blood. The CDR3 region is CASSLGTARYGYTF. As DNA, the CDR3 is TGTGCCAGCAGCCTTGGGACAGCGAGATATGGCTACACCTTC.